This T cell receptor (beta chain) appears in the sequencing data of a study of a mutant IDH1 vaccine in newly diagnosed glioma. Study-wide background: Treated individuals were 62.5% male and approximately 38% female, averaging about 41 years of age.

Specified time point: baseline, week 1 (first vaccination visit). Treatment of the sample: pre-vaccination baseline after standard-of-care therapy. There were new WHO grade 3 or 4 astrocytomas in the donors, and these were IDH1-mutant and ATRX-lost. A remark on this clone: What it recognizes is unknown.

Only in-frame clones appear in the TCRdb table, and some are missing; sequencing was by immunoSEQ multiplex PCR. This table has some 23,000 clones, roughly 93% appearing once. Study results and caveats: The authors found pseudoprogression apparently unrelated to changes in top peripheral T cell clonotypes.

The receptor was isolated from a man in his forties or fifties with glioma. Source: PBMCs, taken from a glioma patient treated with radiotherapy, temozolomide or both.

The CDR3: CASSLGTGQVTDTQYF. The CDR3 DNA follows: TGTGCCAGCAGCTTGGGGACAGGGCAAGTCACAGATACGCAGTATTTT. This chain connects TRBV7-3 to TRBJ2-3; TRBD1 agrees at 9 bases. The germline V gene has CDR1 SGHTA and CDR2 FQGTGA. The V gene end was trimmed by 3 bases and the J gene end by 2 bases; junction bases not matched to a gene: 6. There are 16 residues in the CDR3.